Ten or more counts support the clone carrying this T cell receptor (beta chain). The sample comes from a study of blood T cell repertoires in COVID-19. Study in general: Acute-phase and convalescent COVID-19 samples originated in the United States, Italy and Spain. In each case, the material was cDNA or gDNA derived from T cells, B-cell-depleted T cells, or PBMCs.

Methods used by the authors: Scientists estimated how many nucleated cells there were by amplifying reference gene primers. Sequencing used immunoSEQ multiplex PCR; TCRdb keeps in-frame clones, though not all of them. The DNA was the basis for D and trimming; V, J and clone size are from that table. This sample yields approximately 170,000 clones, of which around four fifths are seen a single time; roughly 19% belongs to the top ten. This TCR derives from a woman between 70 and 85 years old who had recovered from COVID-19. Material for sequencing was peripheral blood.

The CDR3 is CASSFWASGRIRSYEQYF. The CDR3 DNA sequence: TGCGCCAGCAGCTTTTGGGCTAGCGGGAGAATCAGGTCCTACGAGCAGTACTTC. V is TRBV4-1 and J is TRBJ2-7; 10 bases align to TRBD2. The V gene end was trimmed by 5 bases and the J gene end by 1 base; junction bases not matched to a gene: 14. The CDR3 covers 18 residues. Germline lookup yields CDR1 MGHRA and CDR2 YSYEKL.